The 19 T cell receptor beta chains below were found in one sample sequenced in a study of regulatory T cells in long-lasting Graves disease. Time point defined: newly diagnosed GD, antithyroid drugs for less than 3 months. The TCR library used RNA extracted from PBMCs. Arm-PCR of CDR3 regions and iRepertoire HTBI primers were the basis on which TCR beta libraries were built. TCRdb reprocessed the multiplex PCR reads with MiXCR, giving one entry per CDR3 protein. The data contain roughly 530,000 distinct CDR3 sequences, 15% to 20% of them seen just once; the ten biggest clones take up 20% to 25%. These data also featured in a second study, about T cells in Graves' hyperthyroidism and ophthalmopathy.

Material: peripheral blood mononuclear cells (PBMCs), obtained at new diagnosis, from a patient treated with antithyroid drugs. The receptor set was obtained from a woman aged 35 to 60 with Graves disease.

With respect to this clonotype: The junction does not match germline at one end; this may be a read error. The V call is TRBV5-4, the J call TRBJ2-2; TRBD1 might be the D (5 bases). The length of the CDR3 is 16 residues. The V gene's germline CDR1 is SGHNT and CDR2 YYREEE (reference sequence). CDR3 bases: TGTGCCAGCAGCTTGGGGGGCGCCGCGAACGCCGGGGAGCTGTTTTTT. Protein: CASSLGGAANAGELFF.

The chain is built from TRBV2 and TRBJ2-7; D may be TRBD1 (6 bases). The V and J ends lost 7 bases and 6 bases respectively, with 19 bases between them. This CDR3 is built from 14 residues. Germline V lookup: CDR1 SNHLY, CDR2 FYNNEI. The DNA of the CDR3 is TGTGCCAGCAACCCCGACAGGTCCCGAGTCGAGCAGTACTTC. Translated: CASNPDRSRVEQYF.

This clonotype showed up many times. The J gene is TRBJ2-5, the V gene TRBV29-1; tentative D call: TRBD1 (6 bases). This CDR3 comprises 12 residues. Trimming shortened V by 6 bases and J by 14 bases, and 22 bases separated the two germline ends. Germline V gene lookup returns CDR1 SQVTM and CDR2 ANQGSEA. The CDR3 reads CSVGPLTGERYF. CDR3 nucleotides: TGCAGCGTGGGGCCCCTGACAGGTGAACGATACTTC.

This chain links TRBV20-1 with TRBJ2-2; TRBD2 matches at 10 bases. V dropped 3 bases and J dropped 0; count of bases not matched to a gene: 4. The CDR3 spans 16 residues. Germline assignment: CDR1 DFQATT and CDR2 SNEGSKA (reference sequence). CDR3 in amino acids: CSASASGGANTGELFF. CDR3 bases: TGCAGTGCTAGCGCTAGCGGGGGTGCGAACACCGGGGAGCTGTTTTTT.

This clonotype occurred many times. This rearrangement joins TRBV12-3 or TRBV12-4 to TRBJ1-1, with TRBD1 as a possible D gene (6 bases). Trimming took off 6 bases at V and 3 bases at J, with 20 bases between the two ends. CDR3 length: 16 amino acids. CDR3 DNA: TGTGCCAGCAGGGGGGTTGGTTGGGGGCAGGACACTGAAGCTTTCTTT. Translated, it gives CASRGVGWGQDTEAFF.

This clonotype has ten or more counts. The chain uses TRBV7-8 and TRBJ2-2, with a tentative D call TRBD1 (6 bases). The CDR3 spans 16 residues. V lost 3 bases and J lost 0, with 11 bases in between. Germline V gene data show CDR1 as SGHVS and CDR2 as FQNEAQ. CDR3 sequence: CASSLGAGTNTGELFF. In DNA, the CDR3 is TGTGCCAGCAGCTTGGGGGCGGGTACGAACACCGGGGAGCTGTTTTTT.

This clonotype has a count of ten or more. The chain has TRBV12-3 or TRBV12-4 and TRBJ2-1; D remains unclear. Trimming left V 7 bases short and J 5 bases short, with 15 bases between. The CDR3 consists of 14 residues. The DNA of the CDR3 is TGTGCCAGCACCCCACGTTCGGCCAACAATGAGCAGTTCTTC. Its protein product is CASTPRSANNEQFF.

Many counts were recorded for this clonotype. The V call is TRBV28, the J call TRBJ1-5; D gene unclear. Trimming stripped 3 bases from V and 5 bases from J, with 17 bases between. The CDR3 has 16 residues. The germline V gene encodes CDR1 MDHEN and CDR2 SYDVKM. CDR3 loop: CASSFNVRGSYQPQHF. CDR3 nucleotide sequence: TGTGCCAGCAGTTTTAATGTTCGAGGTTCTTATCAGCCCCAGCATTTT.

This clonotype has only a few counts. V is TRBV5-5 and J is TRBJ2-1; TRBD1 matches at 11 bases. V was clipped by 9 bases and J by 7 bases; unmatched bases: 6. The germline V gene encodes CDR1 SGHKS and CDR2 YYEKEE (reference sequence). There are 13 residues in the CDR3. CDR3 DNA sequence: TGTGCCACTGGACAGGGGGCGTTAAATGAGCAGTTCTTC. Amino acids: CATGQGALNEQFF.

This clonotype showed up just a few times. This chain joins TRBV20-1 and TRBJ2-7; D is uncertain. CDR3 size: 12 residues. The germline V and J ends were trimmed by 5 bases and 5 bases, with 13 bases remaining between them. Germline CDR1 reads DFQATT; CDR2 reads SNEGSKA (reference sequence). The DNA of the CDR3 is TGCAGTGCTCAAAACCAACCGGACGAGCAGTACTTC. Protein product: CSAQNQPDEQYF.

This clonotype has a count of ten or more. The chain couples TRBV12-3 or TRBV12-4 to TRBJ2-1; tentative D call: TRBD1 (6 bases). There are 16 residues in the CDR3. V lost 6 bases and J 3 bases, leaving 18 bases between the germline ends. The CDR3 region is CASRPPGTLIYNEQFF. The CDR3 DNA reads as TGTGCCAGCAGACCCCCCGGGACACTGATCTACAATGAGCAGTTCTTC.

Only a few counts were recorded for this clonotype. The chain uses TRBV20-1 and TRBJ1-1; D unresolved. This CDR3 has 14 residues. CDR1 is DFQATT and CDR2 is SNEGSKA in the germline V gene (reference sequence). V was pared by 1 base and J by 5 bases, with 14 bases between. This CDR3 is CSARGLRAGTEAFF. CDR3 in DNA: TGCAGTGCTAGAGGCTTGAGGGCGGGTACTGAAGCTTTCTTT.

V and J are TRBV12-5 and TRBJ1-6, with D unclear. Germline V gene sequence: CDR1 LGHNT, CDR2 FRNRAP. V shed 6 bases and J shed 3 bases, with 6 bases lying between them. The CDR3 contains 13 residues. CDR3 sequence: CASGGVYNSPLHF. The CDR3 DNA reads as TGTGCTAGTGGCGGGGTCTATAATTCACCCCTCCACTTT.

This clonotype was counted a few times. The chain links TRBV30 to TRBJ2-3, with 7 bases identical to TRBD2. Germline CDR1 reads GTSNPN; CDR2 reads SVGIG (reference sequence). The junction had 2 bases not matched to a gene; V was cut back by 5 bases and J by 0 bases. The CDR3 is 13 residues long. This chain's CDR3 is CAWGGESTDTQYF. The CDR3 DNA reads as TGTGCCTGGGGGGGGGAAAGCACAGATACGCAGTATTTT.

In this sample, this clonotype turned up a few times. The chain employs TRBV7-9 and TRBJ1-6; 7 nucleotides match TRBD1. J lost 8 bases, V lost 5 bases, and 6 bases had no gene match. CDR1 and CDR2 from the germline V gene are SEHNR and FQNEAQ (reference sequence). CDR3 length: 14 amino acids. CDR3 sequence: CASSRTGRDSPLHF. DNA for the CDR3: TGTGCCAGCAGCCGGACAGGCCGCGATTCACCCCTCCACTTT. The full variable domain, completed using reference TRBV7-9 and TRBJ1-6, is DTGVSQNPRHKITKRGQNVTFRCDPISEHNRLYWYRQTLGQGPEFLTYFQNEAQLEKSRLLSDRFSAERPKGSFSTLEIQRTEQGDSAMYLCASSRTGRDSPLHFGNGTRLTVT.

The chain employs TRBV4-1 and TRBJ2-1, with 12 bases lining up with TRBD2. Germline V CDR1 and CDR2: MGHRA, YSYEKL. The CDR3 runs to 16 residues. J lost 9 bases, V lost 4 bases, and 10 bases had no gene match. CDR3 bases: TGCGCCAGCAGCCGCCTAGCTAGCGGGGGGGTAGGTGAGCAGTTCTTC. It is translated as CASSRLASGGVGEQFF.

In its sample, this clonotype was seen many times. This sequence joins TRBV28 and TRBJ1-2, with no clear D. Germline-derived CDR1 and CDR2 are MDHEN and SYDVKM. The CDR3 covers 13 residues. The V gene lost 6 bases and the J gene lost 4 bases, with 12 bases spanning the gap. The CDR3 protein is CASRNGLAYGYTF. The CDR3 DNA reads TGTGCCAGCAGGAACGGGTTGGCCTATGGCTACACCTTC.

This clonotype was picked up a small number of times. V and J are TRBV6-5 and TRBJ1-1, with D unclear. Germline lookup yields CDR1 MNHEY and CDR2 SVGAGI. The CDR3 totals 15 residues. Trimming took 2 bases from V and 1 from J, leaving 11 bases between them. This CDR3 is CASSYRAAPNTEAFF. Here the CDR3 DNA reads TGTGCCAGCAGTTACAGGGCAGCACCGAACACTGAAGCTTTCTTT.

Ten or more counts support this clonotype. The gene calls are TRBV2 and TRBJ1-2, with 9 bases fitting TRBD1. Trimming removed 6 bases from V and 6 bases from J; junction bases left unmatched: 8. CDR3 size: 14 residues. Germline V CDR1 and CDR2: SNHLY, FYNNEI. In DNA, the CDR3 is TGTGCCAGCAGGGGACAGGGAGTACGCGATGGCTACACCTTC. It yields the protein CASRGQGVRDGYTF.